The 8 T cell receptor beta chains in this list originate from one sample, sequenced in a study of T cells expressing NK-cell markers (dated by TCRdb to 2020 to 2021). Receptor libraries were prepared by 5' RACE. The listed sequencing device is Illumina HiSeq 2000. The reads underwent TCRdb reprocessing, giving one record for each CDR3 protein sequence and no DNA. The table kept for this sample lists about 450,000 distinct CDR3 sequences. The ten largest clones represent more than 7% of the sample. Sequencing was done on a sample of blood T cells: a sorted CD56 or NKG2C T cell subset, CD4+ or CD8+ T cells, or bulk PBMC T cells (not recorded which). The receptors come from a woman aged 18 to 75 in good health.

The gene calls are TRBV28 and TRBJ2-7; absent DNA, TCRdb's TRBD2 call cannot be checked. Per germline, CDR1 MDHEN and CDR2 SYDVKM. The CDR3 has 15 amino acids. The CDR3 sequence is CASSSLLAGLYEQYF.

The rearrangement uses TRBV5-1 and TRBJ2-2. CDR1 and CDR2 (germline): SGHRS, YFSETQ. There are 12 residues in the CDR3. This CDR3 reads CASMAEAGELFF.

This chain uses TRBV5-1 with TRBJ2-3. Per germline, CDR1 SGHRS and CDR2 YFSETQ. The CDR3 runs to 15 residues. The chain's CDR3 is CASSLVSRSPDTQYF.

The chain joins TRBV5-4 to TRBJ2-5. The CDR3 is made up of 13 amino acids. In germline, CDR1 is SGHNT, CDR2 YYREEE (reference sequence). CDR3 amino acids: CASRGSALETQYF.

The rearrangement links TRBV13 to TRBJ1-1; TCRdb's assignment of TRBD1 cannot be checked, as there is no DNA. This CDR3 comprises 13 residues. Germline V lookup: CDR1 PRHDT, CDR2 FYEKMQ (reference sequence). The CDR3 region is CASSLRGGWEAFF.

The J gene is TRBJ2-3, the V gene TRBV9. This CDR3 region has 13 residues. Per germline, CDR1 SGDLS and CDR2 YYNGEE. CDR3 region: CASTPFSTDTQYF.

CDR3 residues: CASSLRGMAYNEQFF. V gene TRBV7-2 combines with J gene TRBJ2-1. The CDR3 has 15 residues. Germline values: CDR1 SGHTA, CDR2 FQGNSA.

The genes are TRBV6-5 and TRBJ1-1; TCRdb's assignment of TRBD1 cannot be checked, as there is no DNA. The CDR3 is 18 amino acids. CDR1 MNHEY and CDR2 SVGAGI come from the germline V gene. The CDR3 region is CASSYPKTGAPGGTEAFF.